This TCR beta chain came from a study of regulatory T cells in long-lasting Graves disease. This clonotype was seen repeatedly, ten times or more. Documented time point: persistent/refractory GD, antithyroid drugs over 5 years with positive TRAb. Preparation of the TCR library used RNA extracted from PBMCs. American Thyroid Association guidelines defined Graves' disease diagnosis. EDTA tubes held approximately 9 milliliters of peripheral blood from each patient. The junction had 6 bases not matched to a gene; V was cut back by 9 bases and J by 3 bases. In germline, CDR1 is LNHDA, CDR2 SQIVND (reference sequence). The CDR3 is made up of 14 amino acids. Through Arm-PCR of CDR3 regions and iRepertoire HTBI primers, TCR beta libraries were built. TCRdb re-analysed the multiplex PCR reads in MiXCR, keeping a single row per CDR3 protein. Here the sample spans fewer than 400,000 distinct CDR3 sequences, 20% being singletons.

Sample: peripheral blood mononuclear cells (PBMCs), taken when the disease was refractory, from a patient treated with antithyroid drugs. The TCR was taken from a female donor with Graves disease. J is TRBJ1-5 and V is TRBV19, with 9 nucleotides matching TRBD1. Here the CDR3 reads CASSRTGDNQPQHF. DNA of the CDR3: TGTGCCAGCAGCCGGACAGGGGACAATCAGCCCCAGCATTTT.